The next 25 T cell receptor beta chains were all read from a single sample in a study of blood T cell repertoires in COVID-19. Generated by immunoSEQ multiplex PCR, the TCRdb table keeps only in-frame clones and is missing some. The sample has over 110,000 clones; 75% to 90% are singletons. The sequenced sample consisted of peripheral blood. The receptors were sampled from a man in his 70s who had recovered from COVID-19.

The chain has TRBV9 and TRBJ2-7; 10 bases agree with TRBD2. The trim removed 4 bases at V and 5 bases at J, leaving 12 bases unmatched. This CDR3 spans 16 amino acids. The V gene's germline CDR1 is SGDLS and CDR2 YYNGEE. The CDR3 DNA reads as TGTGCCAGCAGCCCCCCTACCGGGACTAGCGTCGACGAGCAGTACTTC. The encoded protein is CASSPPTGTSVDEQYF.

This clone has a single count. The chain carries TRBV2 and TRBJ1-3, with 9 bases identical to TRBD1. The germline V gene has CDR1 SNHLY and CDR2 FYNNEI. This CDR3 region has 18 residues. V shed 6 bases and J 0 bases; nucleotides not matched to a gene: 12. CDR3 residues: CASSVQGAQTISGNTIYF. For the CDR3, the DNA is TGTGCCAGCAGCGTACAGGGGGCCCAGACGATCTCTGGAAACACCATATATTTT.

The CDR3 DNA reads as TGCGCCAGCAGCATTAGAGGCTCCTACGAGCAGTACTTC. Its protein is CASSIRGSYEQYF. The V call is TRBV5-1, the J call TRBJ2-7; D gene unclear. The CDR3 is 13 residues long. The germline CDR1 and CDR2 sequences are SGHRS and YFSETQ. The V and J ends lost 4 bases and 0 bases respectively, with 8 bases between them.

This rearrangement joins TRBV5-4 to TRBJ2-7; possible D gene TRBD1, 5 bases. Germline values: CDR1 SGHNT, CDR2 YYREEE (reference sequence). Trimming removed 4 bases at V and 3 bases at J, with 14 bases between. The CDR3 sequence is 14 residues long. CDR3: CASSRKGRIYEQYF. The CDR3, as DNA: TGTGCCAGCAGCCGCAAGGGGCGGATCTACGAGCAGTACTTC.

In its sample, this clone was seen once. The chain has TRBV12-3 or TRBV12-4 and TRBJ1-1; TRBD1 might be the D (6 bases). The V and J ends lost 7 bases and 2 bases respectively, with 11 bases between them. This CDR3 is 13 amino acids long. This CDR3 reads CASMQGFNTEAFF. Here the CDR3 DNA reads TGTGCCAGCATGCAGGGGTTTAACACTGAAGCTTTCTTT.

In this sample, this clone turned up a few times. This rearrangement joins TRBV27 to TRBJ2-2; 7 bases fit TRBD2. The CDR3 runs 18 residues. V was pared by 8 bases and J by 1 base, with 16 bases of the junction left unmatched. Per germline, CDR1 MNHEY and CDR2 SMNVEV (reference sequence). This CDR3 is CASGSIYLSGRNTGELFF. Here the CDR3 DNA reads TGTGCCAGCGGATCCATCTATCTTAGCGGGCGGAACACCGGGGAGCTGTTTTTT.

This chain joins TRBV2 and TRBJ2-1, with D possibly matching TRBD2 (5 bases). The CDR3 runs to 13 residues. Germline loops: CDR1 SNHLY, CDR2 FYNNEI. Between the trimmed V and J ends, which lost 2 bases and 7 bases, there was a span of 9 bases. The CDR3 DNA is TGTGCCAGCAGTGAAAGGACTTTTAATGAGCAGTTCTTC. This translates into CASSERTFNEQFF. The full variable domain, rest sourced from reference TRBV2 and TRBJ2-1, is EPEVTQTPSHQVTQMGQEVILRCVPISNHLYFYWYRQILGQKVEFLVSFYNNEISEKSEIFDDQFSVERPDGSNFTLKIRSTKLEDSAMYFCASSERTFNEQFFGPGTRLTVL.

The chain combines TRBV7-9 with TRBJ2-7; 8 positions match TRBD2. CDR3 size: 16 residues. V lost 5 bases to trimming and J lost 6 bases; unmatched junction nucleotides: 15. The germline gives CDR1 SEHNR, CDR2 FQNEAQ (reference sequence). CDR3 in DNA: TGTGCCAGCAGCCCTCTTCAAGCGGGAGTGGACTCCGAGCAGTACTTC. This translates into CASSPLQAGVDSEQYF.

This clone occurred a few times. The chain couples TRBV30 to TRBJ1-2; 8 bases line up with TRBD1. CDR1 and CDR2 (germline): GTSNPN, SVGIG (reference sequence). The V and J ends lost 3 bases and 6 bases, in that order; junction bases with no gene match: 12. The CDR3 contains 15 residues. This CDR3 is CAWSRLRQGIDGYTF. The CDR3 DNA is TGTGCCTGGAGCCGATTGAGACAGGGGATTGATGGCTACACCTTC.

This clone came up once. This rearrangement joins TRBV3-1 (or the pseudogene TRBV3-2) to TRBJ2-7; 8 positions agree with TRBD2. The CDR3 has 13 amino acids. Germline trimming cut 8 bases from V and 5 bases from J; bases unmatched to any gene: 8. Germline CDR1 is LGHDT and CDR2 is YNNKEL (reference sequence). The CDR3 nucleotides read TGTGCCAGCTCCCCGGGACTAGACGACGAGCAGTACTTC. It is translated as CASSPGLDDEQYF.

The genes are TRBV2 and TRBJ2-5; 9 positions agree with TRBD1. Germline-derived CDR1 and CDR2 are SNHLY and FYNNEI. This CDR3 has 13 amino acids. Trimming removed 6 bases from V and 5 bases from J; junction bases left unmatched: 4. The CDR3 nucleotides read TGTGCCAGCAGCGGAGGACAGGGGGAGACCCAGTACTTC. As protein: CASSGGQGETQYF.

This sequence joins TRBV12-5 and TRBJ2-1; the D gene is possibly TRBD1 (6 bases). The V end was cut by 6 bases, the J end by 5 bases, with 17 bases between. Germline V gene lookup returns CDR1 LGHNT and CDR2 FRNRAP. The CDR3 spans 15 residues. This chain's CDR3 is CASGAHRAPHNEQFF. The CDR3 DNA reads TGTGCTAGTGGGGCTCACAGGGCCCCCCACAATGAGCAGTTCTTC.

V usage is TRBV11-2 and J usage is TRBJ1-5; 9 bases match TRBD1. Germline V gene lookup returns CDR1 SGHAT and CDR2 FQNNGV. The CDR3 has 14 amino acids. After removal of 4 bases from V and 7 bases from J, the junction contained 5 bases not matched to a gene. DNA of the CDR3: TGTGCCAGCAGCTATGACAGGGGGACACAGCCCCAGCATTTT. Protein: CASSYDRGTQPQHF.

The gene calls are TRBV9 and TRBJ2-1; 9 bases line up with TRBD2. V shed 4 bases, J shed 3 bases, and the junction held 11 bases outside the gene matches. The CDR3 totals 17 residues. Germline values: CDR1 SGDLS, CDR2 YYNGEE. CDR3 coding DNA: TGTGCCAGCAGCCGTGCCTTTAGCGGGAGAATCTACAATGAGCAGTTCTTC. Translating it yields CASSRAFSGRIYNEQFF. The complete variable domain, with remaining parts taken from reference TRBV9 and TRBJ2-1, reads DSGVTQTPKHLITATGQRVTLRCSPRSGDLSVYWYQQSLDQGLQFLIQYYNGEERAKGNILERFSAQQFPDLHSELNLSSLELGDSALYFCASSRAFSGRIYNEQFFGPGTRLTVL.

The chain employs TRBV30 and TRBJ1-5; D is undetermined. Germline values: CDR1 GTSNPN, CDR2 SVGIG (reference sequence). With 3 bases removed from V and 0 bases from J, the gap between germline ends came to 21 bases. CDR3 length: 18 amino acids. CDR3 coding DNA: TGTGCCTGGAGAGATAGAAAGGAGGGATCGATTAGCAATCAGCCCCAGCATTTT. This gives the protein CAWRDRKEGSISNQPQHF.

The V gene is TRBV28, the J gene TRBJ2-3, with 7 nucleotides matching TRBD1. V lost 5 bases, J lost 3 bases, and 8 bases stayed unmatched. This CDR3 contains 15 residues. Germline V gene sequence: CDR1 MDHEN, CDR2 SYDVKM. CDR3 bases: TGTGCCAGCAGTCCAAGGGGGCGGATGACAGATACGCAGTATTTT. Its translation: CASSPRGRMTDTQYF.

The gene calls are TRBV7-2 and TRBJ2-1; 7 nucleotides line up with TRBD2. Germline assignment: CDR1 SGHTA and CDR2 FQGNSA. CDR3 size: 12 residues. V lost 2 bases to trimming and J lost 11 bases; unmatched junction nucleotides: 3. CDR3 nucleotide sequence: TGTGCCAGCAGCTTACTAGCGGTAAAGCAGTTCTTC. It codes for CASSLLAVKQFF.

The table lists this clone with a few counts. The genes are TRBV5-1 and TRBJ2-2; 8 bases agree with TRBD2. Germline values: CDR1 SGHRS, CDR2 YFSETQ. J was trimmed by 5 bases and V by 5 bases; bases with no gene match: 8. This CDR3 has 15 amino acids. The CDR3 nucleotides are TGCGCCAGCAGATCAGCGGGAGTTGGTACCGGGGAGCTGTTTTTT. It translates to CASRSAGVGTGELFF. The whole variable domain, filled in from reference TRBV5-1 and TRBJ2-2, reads KAGVTQTPRYLIKTRGQQVTLSCSPISGHRSVSWYQQTPGQGLQFLFEYFSETQRNKGNFPGRFSGRQFSNSRSEMNVSTLELGDSALYLCASRSAGVGTGELFFGEGSRLTVL.

The chain links TRBV5-1 to TRBJ2-1; the match to TRBD2 covers 10 bases. This CDR3 is built from 16 residues. Germline lookup yields CDR1 SGHRS and CDR2 YFSETQ. Germline trimming cut 0 bases from V and 7 bases from J; bases unmatched to any gene: 7. DNA of the CDR3: TGCGCCAGCAGCTTGGTCCCTAGCGGGAGTTTGAATGAGCAGTTCTTC. Translating gives CASSLVPSGSLNEQFF.

This rearrangement joins TRBV4-1 to TRBJ1-2; 7 bases fit TRBD1. V was pared by 1 base and J by 6 bases, with 8 bases of the junction left unmatched. The CDR3 has 15 residues. Per the germline V gene, CDR1 is MGHRA and CDR2 is YSYEKL. The CDR3 reads CASSQVFTRGDGYTF. Here the CDR3 DNA reads TGCGCCAGCAGCCAAGTCTTTACCAGGGGGGATGGCTACACCTTC.

The chain links TRBV10-3 to TRBJ1-1; D ambiguous. The CDR3 extends over 15 amino acids. CDR1 ENHRY and CDR2 SYGVKD come from the germline V gene. V dropped 0 bases and J dropped 0 bases, with 8 bases sitting between them. In DNA, the CDR3 is TGTGCCATCAGTGAGTCTCGAGGTATGAACACTGAAGCTTTCTTT. Translation: CAISESRGMNTEAFF.

This clone was observed a few times. The gene calls are TRBV18 and TRBJ1-2; D is unclear. There are 15 residues in the CDR3. The V end lost 0 bases, the J end lost 0 bases, and 8 bases lay between the germline ends. Looked up from germline, CDR1 is KGHSH and CDR2 is LQKENI. CDR3 sequence (DNA): TGTGCCAGCTCACCACCGGTCGGGACTAACTATGGCTACACCTTC. Its protein product is CASSPPVGTNYGYTF.

The rearrangement links TRBV19 to TRBJ1-1; D uncertain. Germline V gives CDR1 LNHDA, CDR2 SQIVND (reference sequence). V lost 1 base and J lost 6, with 3 bases in between. The CDR3 extends over 11 amino acids. CDR3 amino acids: CASSIAAEAFF. For the CDR3, the DNA is TGTGCCAGTAGTATAGCAGCTGAAGCTTTCTTT.

The chain recombines TRBV7-9 with TRBJ1-1, with 7 bases identical to TRBD1. The ends lost 2 bases at V and 1 base at J; junction bases unmatched: 4. The CDR3 contains 15 residues. Germline values: CDR1 SEHNR, CDR2 FQNEAQ (reference sequence). CDR3 coding DNA: TGTGCCAGCAGCTTAAGGGACAGAAAGAACACTGAAGCTTTCTTT. Translation gives CASSLRDRKNTEAFF.

V gene TRBV6-5 combines with J gene TRBJ1-1; no clear D gene. Germline V gives CDR1 MNHEY, CDR2 SVGAGI. This CDR3 spans 13 amino acids. Trimming cost V 2 bases and J 2 bases, with 6 bases left between them. The CDR3: CASSYTANTEAFF. The DNA of the CDR3 is TGTGCCAGCAGTTACACAGCTAACACTGAAGCTTTCTTT.